The clone carrying this TCR beta chain has a handful of counts. Antigen unknown. This entry is derived from a study of cytomegalovirus exposure and HLA in healthy donors. The primer mix had 60 Vbeta and 13 Jbeta primers. Assay used: immunoSEQ multiplex PCR; TCRdb lists only in-frame clones, some missing. This sample has around 140,000 clones, with roughly 82% found just once. This CDR3 has 14 amino acids. V lost 6 bases and J lost 0, with 6 bases in between. Germline-derived CDR1 and CDR2 are LNHDA and SQIVND (reference sequence). Broader study findings: Across donors, sequencing depth was assumed by presence/absence analyses to be roughly uniform. In vitro work confirmed that a few CMV-associated chains recognize CMV antigens.

Sequences were obtained from PBMCs. The J gene is TRBJ2-6, the V gene TRBV19; no clear D. The receptor comes from a male donor in good health and CMV-seropositive. In nucleotides, the CDR3 is TGTGCCAGTAGCAGGAACTCTGGGGCCAACGTCCTGACTTTC. Encoded protein: CASSRNSGANVLTF.